These 2 T cell receptor beta chains came from one sample sequenced in a study of blood T cell repertoires in COVID-19. The assay was immunoSEQ multiplex PCR, and TCRdb's table has in-frame clones only and misses some. The sample consists of about 440,000 clones, around 90% of them appearing once. The sequenced material came from PBMCs or T cells enriched from blood (not recorded which). The source of these receptors is a woman aged 18-29 years with acute COVID-19.

The DNA of the CDR3 is TGTGCCAGCAGCTTAGTGGATGGGACAGGACATCAGCCCCAGCATTTT. This codes for CASSLVDGTGHQPQHF. The rearrangement links TRBV7-9 to TRBJ1-5; 8 nucleotides match TRBD1. Germline values: CDR1 SEHNR, CDR2 FQNEAQ (reference sequence). The CDR3 consists of 16 residues. V shed 1 base and J 5 bases; nucleotides not matched to a gene: 7.

This clone showed up just once. The rearrangement joins TRBV7-2 to TRBJ2-1; the match to TRBD2 covers 8 bases. The CDR3 totals 13 residues. In germline, CDR1 is SGHTA, CDR2 FQGNSA. Trimming took 3 bases from V and 9 from J; bases not matched to a gene: 4. The DNA for the CDR3 is TGTGCCAGCAGCTTTATGCGGGAGGTTGAGCAGTTCTTC. Amino acid sequence: CASSFMREVEQFF. The variable domain in full, with the rest retrieved from reference TRBV7-2 and TRBJ2-1, is GAGVSQSPSNKVTEKGKDVELRCDPISGHTALYWYRQSLGQGLEFLIYFQGNSAPDKSGLPSDRFSAERTGGSVSTLTIQRTQQEDSAVYLCASSFMREVEQFFGPGTRLTVL.